The 7 T cell receptor beta chains below come from one sample, sequenced in a study of T cells after yellow fever vaccination. TCRdb used MiXCR to reprocess the 5' RACE reads, holding one entry per CDR3 protein. The repertoire holds 300,000 to 400,000 distinct CDR3 sequences, with 7.5% to 9% as singletons. The material sequenced was PBMCs, taken on the day of the first yellow fever vaccination. The receptors here all came from a young man who received the YFV17D yellow fever vaccine.

A few counts support this clonotype. This chain uses TRBV29-1 with TRBJ2-5; unclear D gene. Germline V gene lookup returns CDR1 SQVTM and CDR2 ANQGSEA. The ends were cut back, 0 bases at V and 5 bases at J, with 7 bases in the middle. CDR3 length: 12 residues. The CDR3 loop is CSVEEGRETQYF. CDR3 nucleotide sequence: TGCAGCGTTGAAGAGGGTCGCGAGACCCAGTACTTC.

There are many counts of this clonotype. The chain combines TRBV20-1 with TRBJ2-7; D may be TRBD1 (6 bases). V was pared by 6 bases and J by 9 bases, with 24 bases between. Germline lookup yields CDR1 DFQATT and CDR2 SNEGSKA (reference sequence). There are 14 residues in the CDR3. The CDR3 is CSAGRPGGVSGQYF. The CDR3 coding sequence is TGCAGTGCCGGTCGGCCTGGGGGCGTGTCGGGGCAGTACTTC.

This clonotype was picked up a small number of times. This chain joins TRBV7-9 and TRBJ2-5, with D tentatively TRBD1 (6 bases). Trimming shortened V by 6 bases and J by 3 bases, and 14 bases separated the two germline ends. The CDR3 is 14 residues long. Germline CDR1 reads SEHNR; CDR2 reads FQNEAQ (reference sequence). CDR3 amino acids: CASRLPGQEETQYF. CDR3 in DNA: TGTGCCAGCAGATTGCCGGGACAAGAAGAGACCCAGTACTTC.

This clonotype showed up just a few times. The V call is TRBV7-9, the J call TRBJ1-1, with D possibly matching TRBD1 (5 bases). CDR3 size: 15 residues. The germline V gene has CDR1 SEHNR and CDR2 FQNEAQ (reference sequence). V was clipped by 4 bases and J by 0 bases, with 12 bases between them. The DNA of the CDR3 is TGTGCCAGCAGCTCCAAGGGGACCCTGAACACTGAAGCTTTCTTT. Its protein is CASSSKGTLNTEAFF.

As concerns this clonotype: This sequence may be a read error, since a much larger clone differs from it by one base. V is TRBV7-9 and J is TRBJ1-2; the D is unclear. Deletions cut 5 bases from V and 1 base from J, with 8 bases between. The CDR3 runs to 13 residues. CDR1 SEHNR and CDR2 FQNEAQ come from the germline V gene (reference sequence). CDR3 sequence: CASSRLRNYGYTF. The CDR3, as DNA: TGTGCCAGCAGCCGTCTCCGTAACTATGGCTACACCTTC.

As concerns this clonotype: A much larger clone differs by one base, so this may be a read error. The rearrangement links TRBV7-2 to TRBJ2-1; D ambiguous. CDR1 and CDR2 from the germline V gene are SGHTA and FQGNSA. Trimming removed 0 bases from V and 6 bases from J, with 9 bases in between. This CDR3 has 14 residues. The CDR3 bases are TGTGCCAGCAGCTTAGCGCCCACCGCCAATGAGCAGTTCTTC. It translates to CASSLAPTANEQFF.

The rearrangement uses TRBV25-1 and TRBJ1-2; D is undetermined. CDR1 MGHDK and CDR2 SYGVNS come from the germline V gene. This CDR3 spans 12 amino acids. The ends were cut back, 5 bases at V and 8 bases at J, with 12 bases in the middle. CDR3 protein: CASSRTPGGYTF. The CDR3 coding sequence is TGTGCCAGCAGTCGGACCCCGGGAGGCTACACCTTC.